This TCR beta chain was sequenced in a study of CD8 T cells in ankylosing spondylitis. General study findings and limits: In ankylosing spondylitis blood, a motif of several highly homologous TCR beta variants appeared characteristic. Significant enrichment of disease-linked clones was reportedly seen in matched ankylosing spondylitis synovial fluid.

On this clonotype itself: The antigen remains undetermined.

TCRdb itself ran the 5' RACE reads through MiXCR, one entry per CDR3 protein. The sample yields 250,000 or so distinct CDR3 sequences, more than 15% seen once. Trimming pared 7 bases from V and 2 bases from J, leaving 17 bases between. CDR1 and CDR2 (germline): LGHNT, FRNRAP. The length of the CDR3 is 15 residues. The chain combines TRBV12-5 with TRBJ2-5, with D possibly being TRBD1 (5 bases). The sample was blood, either unsorted or a sorted T cell fraction (not recorded which). The sequence was obtained from a male donor with ankylosing spondylitis or in good health (not recorded which). For the CDR3, the DNA is TGTGCTAGTGCCCACCCCCAGGGTCTACAAGAGACCCAGTACTTC. Translating gives CASAHPQGLQETQYF.